The 28 T cell receptor beta chains below were found in one sample sequenced in a study of blood T cell repertoires in COVID-19. Profiling relied on immunoSEQ multiplex PCR, and the TCRdb table lists in-frame clones only, not all of them. This table holds 78,000 or so clones, over 75% found once. The sample comprised peripheral blood. The source is a human donor in a cohort sampled during active COVID-19.

The J gene is TRBJ2-2, the V gene TRBV24-1; TRBD1 aligns across 8 bases. After removal of 5 bases from V and 1 base from J, the junction contained 11 bases not matched to a gene. The CDR3 extends over 18 amino acids. Germline CDR1 is KGHDR and CDR2 is SFDVKD. CDR3 sequence (DNA): TGTGCCACCAGTGGTTCCGGACAGGGAATCAAGAACACCGGGGAGCTGTTTTTT. It encodes CATSGSGQGIKNTGELFF.

This chain links TRBV7-2 with TRBJ2-1, with D tentatively TRBD2 (5 bases). The CDR3 loop spans 14 amino acids. The germline V gene encodes CDR1 SGHTA and CDR2 FQGNSA. V lost 4 bases, J lost 9 bases, and 16 bases lay in between. CDR3 in amino acids: CASSSPAGTGEQFF. The CDR3 DNA follows: TGTGCCAGCAGCTCCCCTGCGGGTACCGGTGAGCAGTTCTTC.

This rearrangement joins TRBV15 to TRBJ2-7; D might be TRBD2 (6 bases). The V gene's germline CDR1 is LNHNV and CDR2 YYDKDF (reference sequence). The CDR3 spans 16 residues. Trimming took 3 bases from V and 1 from J, leaving 16 bases between them. The CDR3: CATSSGSGVRSYEQYF. CDR3 coding DNA: TGTGCCACCAGCAGCGGTTCGGGGGTTAGGTCCTACGAGCAGTACTTC.

This clone was recorded only once. The rearrangement links TRBV19 to TRBJ1-5; D not resolved. CDR1 LNHDA and CDR2 SQIVND come from the germline V gene (reference sequence). V lost 4 bases and J 0 bases, leaving 10 bases between the germline ends. The CDR3 totals 15 residues. The CDR3 coding sequence is TGTGCCAGTAGTAAAGCGGACCTTAGCAATCAGCCCCAGCATTTT. It specifies CASSKADLSNQPQHF.

This rearrangement joins TRBV6-4 to TRBJ2-3, with TRBD2 as a possible D gene (6 bases). V lost 4 bases, J lost 3 bases, and 14 bases lay in between. The CDR3 length is 15 residues. Germline V gene lookup returns CDR1 MRHNA and CDR2 SNTAGT. DNA for the CDR3: TGTGCCAGCAGTGCAATAGCGGTTAGTACAGATACGCAGTATTTT. As protein: CASSAIAVSTDTQYF.

J is TRBJ2-1 and V is TRBV2; D might be TRBD2 (6 bases). The CDR3 has 15 amino acids. V was pared by 4 bases and J by 5 bases, with 15 bases between. Per the germline V gene, CDR1 is SNHLY and CDR2 is FYNNEI. In DNA, the CDR3 is TGTGCCAGCAGTGCGGAGGGCGCTACCCACAATGAGCAGTTCTTC. The encoded protein is CASSAEGATHNEQFF. The full variable domain, its missing parts supplied by reference TRBV2 and TRBJ2-1, is EPEVTQTPSHQVTQMGQEVILRCVPISNHLYFYWYRQILGQKVEFLVSFYNNEISEKSEIFDDQFSVERPDGSNFTLKIRSTKLEDSAMYFCASSAEGATHNEQFFGPGTRLTVL.

The V call is TRBV9, the J call TRBJ2-1; D not resolved. This CDR3 is 15 amino acids long. CDR1 is SGDLS and CDR2 is YYNGEE in the germline V gene. V was pared by 3 bases and J by 1 base, with 11 bases between. Written as DNA, the CDR3 is TGTGCCAGCAGCGCGGAAGGCGGTTCCTACAATGAGCAGTTCTTC. This translates into CASSAEGGSYNEQFF. Using reference TRBV9 and TRBJ2-1 for the parts outside the CDR3, the full variable domain is DSGVTQTPKHLITATGQRVTLRCSPRSGDLSVYWYQQSLDQGLQFLIQYYNGEERAKGNILERFSAQQFPDLHSELNLSSLELGDSALYFCASSAEGGSYNEQFFGPGTRLTVL.

In its sample, this clone was seen once. The chain recombines TRBV3-1 (or the pseudogene TRBV3-2) with TRBJ2-5; TRBD1 might be the D (6 bases). CDR3 size: 14 residues. The V gene's germline CDR1 is LGHDT and CDR2 YNNKEL (reference sequence). V was clipped by 2 bases and J by 2 bases, with 9 bases between them. The CDR3 sequence: CASSQSTGQETQYF. CDR3 nucleotide sequence: TGTGCCAGCAGCCAATCTACAGGGCAAGAGACCCAGTACTTC.

Only a few counts were recorded for this clone. This chain joins TRBV7-9 and TRBJ2-7; TRBD2 matches at 7 bases. The CDR3 extends over 13 amino acids. CDR1 and CDR2 from the germline V gene are SEHNR and FQNEAQ (reference sequence). The junction had 3 bases not matched to a gene; V was cut back by 2 bases and J by 5 bases. CDR3 in DNA: TGTGCCAGCAGCTTAAGGGGAGGGGACGAGCAGTACTTC. It codes for CASSLRGGDEQYF.

The chain joins TRBV19 to TRBJ2-2; 9 bases are shared with TRBD1. Germline V gene data show CDR1 as LNHDA and CDR2 as SQIVND (reference sequence). The CDR3 is 15 residues long. Trimming at V came to 9 bases and at J to 3 bases, leaving 8 bases not matched to a gene. CDR3: CASHRDRAYTGELFF. The CDR3 region has the DNA TGTGCCAGCCACCGGGACAGGGCGTACACCGGGGAGCTGTTTTTT.

This clone was recorded only once. V and J are TRBV9 and TRBJ2-5, with 10 bases aligning to TRBD1. Germline V gene data show CDR1 as SGDLS and CDR2 as YYNGEE. V lost 2 bases and J lost 4; bases outside the gene matches: 5. The CDR3 totals 15 residues. In nucleotides, the CDR3 is TGTGCCAGCAGCGTCCAGACAGGGGGCTCAGAGACCCAGTACTTC. The encoded protein is CASSVQTGGSETQYF.

The rearrangement links TRBV29-1 to TRBJ1-1; possibly TRBD1 for D (5 bases). Germline CDR1 SQVTM, CDR2 ANQGSEA. This CDR3 region has 16 residues. The V and J ends lost 1 base and 3 bases respectively, with 18 bases between them. This CDR3 reads CSVEVPGGGADTEAFF. For the CDR3, the DNA is TGCAGCGTTGAAGTCCCGGGGGGGGGTGCGGACACTGAAGCTTTCTTT.

In the case of this clone: This sample also contains other DNA sequences that code for the same CDR3. This chain joins TRBV5-1 and TRBJ1-4, with D perhaps TRBD1 (5 bases). V lost 2 bases and J 2 bases, leaving 7 bases between the germline ends. CDR3 length equals 14 residues. Germline CDR1 reads SGHRS; CDR2 reads YFSETQ. In nucleotides, the CDR3 is TGCGCCAGCAGCTTATCAGGGACTAATGAAAAACTGTTTTTT. It is translated as CASSLSGTNEKLFF.

The J gene is TRBJ2-4, the V gene TRBV9; the match to TRBD2 covers 13 bases. V dropped 4 bases and J dropped 5; count of bases not matched to a gene: 6. The germline V gene has CDR1 SGDLS and CDR2 YYNGEE. CDR3 size: 16 residues. CDR3 DNA: TGTGCCAGCAGCCCCGGGACTAGCGGGACCCAAAACATTCAGTACTTC. This gives the protein CASSPGTSGTQNIQYF.

This chain connects TRBV27 to TRBJ1-5; 9 bases match TRBD1. The germline V gene encodes CDR1 MNHEY and CDR2 SMNVEV (reference sequence). The CDR3 consists of 15 residues. With 3 bases clipped from V and 7 bases from J, the junction kept 7 bases outside the gene matches. In nucleotides, the CDR3 is TGTGCCAGCAGTTTCCGGGACAGGGTTGGCCAGCCCCAGCATTTT. Encoded protein: CASSFRDRVGQPQHF.

This chain links TRBV18 with TRBJ1-1, with unresolved D. Trimming took 3 bases from V and 1 from J, leaving 12 bases between them. The CDR3 totals 15 residues. Germline V gives CDR1 KGHSH, CDR2 LQKENI. In nucleotides, the CDR3 is TGTGCCAGCTCACCCAGCCGCCAGGAGAACACTGAAGCTTTCTTT. Translating it yields CASSPSRQENTEAFF.

This chain connects TRBV4-1 to TRBJ1-2, with D unclear. Trimming cost V 4 bases and J 13 bases, with 19 bases left between them. The germline V gene encodes CDR1 MGHRA and CDR2 YSYEKL. This CDR3 has 13 amino acids. The CDR3 loop reads CASSLSSGVLGTF. In DNA, the CDR3 is TGCGCCAGCAGCCTCTCCTCCGGGGTATTAGGCACCTTC.

The gene calls are TRBV27 and TRBJ2-4; 11 bases map to TRBD2. Germline loops: CDR1 MNHEY, CDR2 SMNVEV (reference sequence). The CDR3 runs to 15 residues. J lost 3 bases, V lost 9 bases, and 7 bases had no gene match. The CDR3 is CASTSGREGKNIQYF. In DNA form, the CDR3 reads TGTGCCAGTACTAGCGGGAGAGAGGGCAAAAACATTCAGTACTTC.

This clone appeared once. In nucleotides, the CDR3 is TGTGCCAGTAGTATAGAGGGACAGTCGGGCCTGTATGGCTACACCTTC. Its translation is CASSIEGQSGLYGYTF. The chain recombines TRBV19 with TRBJ1-2, with TRBD1 identical over 7 bases. The V gene end was trimmed by 0 bases and the J gene end by 5 bases; junction bases not matched to a gene: 9. This CDR3 contains 16 residues. Germline V gene data show CDR1 as LNHDA and CDR2 as SQIVND (reference sequence).

V usage is TRBV18 and J usage is TRBJ2-7; D might be TRBD1 (6 bases). Trimming removed 5 bases at V and 6 bases at J, with 17 bases between. The CDR3 covers 14 residues. Germline V CDR1 and CDR2: KGHSH, LQKENI. CDR3 residues: CASSLGARSFEQYF. CDR3 DNA: TGTGCCAGCTCATTGGGGGCTCGAAGCTTCGAGCAGTACTTC. The whole variable domain, filled in from reference TRBV18 and TRBJ2-7, reads NAGVMQNPRHLVRRRGQEARLRCSPMKGHSHVYWYRQLPEEGLKFMVYLQKENIIDESGMPKERFSAEFPKEGPSILRIQQVVRGDSAAYFCASSLGARSFEQYFGPGTRLTVT.

The chain is built from TRBV6-2 or TRBV6-3 and TRBJ2-4, with a tentative D call TRBD2 (6 bases). The V gene lost 4 bases and the J gene lost 4 bases, with 11 bases spanning the gap. CDR1 MNHEY and CDR2 SVGEGT come from the germline V gene. The CDR3 runs 14 residues. The CDR3 loop reads CASSFRDFKNIQYF. The CDR3 bases are TGTGCCAGCAGTTTCCGGGACTTTAAAAACATTCAGTACTTC.

The rearrangement joins TRBV11-3 to TRBJ2-5; D gene uncertain. Germline V gene data show CDR1 as SGHNT and CDR2 as YENEEA. Deletions cut 3 bases from V and 7 bases from J, with 9 bases between. CDR3 length: 12 residues. The CDR3 DNA reads TGTGCCAGCAGCTTCGCCAGAGGGACCCAGTACTTC. It specifies CASSFARGTQYF. The whole variable domain, filled in from reference TRBV11-3 and TRBJ2-5, reads EAGVVQSPRYKIIEKKQPVAFWCNPISGHNTLYWYLQNLGQGPELLIRYENEEAVDDSQLPKDRFSAERLKGVDSTLKIQPAELGDSAVYLCASSFARGTQYFGPGTRLLVL.

The rearrangement uses TRBV5-6 and TRBJ2-3, with 8 nucleotides matching TRBD2. This CDR3 comprises 15 residues. V shed 5 bases, J shed 4 bases, and the junction held 9 bases outside the gene matches. CDR1 is SGHDT, CDR2 YYEEEE, per germline. This CDR3 is CASRSGTRLPDTQYF. The CDR3 DNA is TGTGCCAGCAGATCCGGGACTAGGCTACCAGATACGCAGTATTTT.

The gene calls are TRBV7-2 and TRBJ2-3, with D possibly TRBD1 on 6 matching bases. The V end was cut by 3 bases, the J end by 4 bases, with 11 bases between. Germline V gene data show CDR1 as SGHTA and CDR2 as FQGNSA. There are 14 residues in the CDR3. CDR3 amino acids: CASSLQGRADTQYF. CDR3 in DNA: TGTGCCAGCAGCTTGCAGGGGCGGGCAGATACGCAGTATTTT.

V and J are TRBV19 and TRBJ2-5, with a possible D match to TRBD2 (7 bases). Germline CDR1 reads LNHDA; CDR2 reads SQIVND (reference sequence). The CDR3 runs 14 residues. V dropped 0 bases and J dropped 4 bases, with 9 bases sitting between them. The CDR3 bases are TGTGCCAGTAGTATAGACGGGGGGCCAGAGACCCAGTACTTC. It yields the protein CASSIDGGPETQYF.

This clone was seen a single time. The rearrangement uses TRBV19 and TRBJ1-2, with D perhaps TRBD1 (6 bases). V shed 3 bases and J shed 2 bases, with 10 bases lying between them. The CDR3 sequence is 14 residues long. Germline lookup yields CDR1 LNHDA and CDR2 SQIVND (reference sequence). The CDR3 loop is CASSIDRLNYGYTF. For the CDR3, the DNA is TGTGCCAGTAGTATCGACAGGTTAAACTATGGCTACACCTTC.

This rearrangement joins TRBV6-1 to TRBJ1-6, with TRBD1 identical over 9 bases. Germline V gene lookup returns CDR1 MNHNS and CDR2 SASEGT. The CDR3 has 16 amino acids. V lost 4 bases and J lost 6; bases outside the gene matches: 7. In DNA, the CDR3 is TGTGCCAGCAGTGGGGACAGGGCGGTCGTTAATTCACCCCTCCACTTT. The encoded protein is CASSGDRAVVNSPLHF.

This chain uses TRBV19 with TRBJ1-1; 7 positions agree with TRBD1. CDR1 and CDR2 (germline): LNHDA, SQIVND (reference sequence). The CDR3 contains 13 residues. The V gene end was trimmed by 6 bases and the J gene end by 3 bases; junction bases not matched to a gene: 4. CDR3 nucleotide sequence: TGTGCCAGTAGGACAGGGCCTGACACTGAAGCTTTCTTT. This codes for CASRTGPDTEAFF.